This T cell receptor beta chain was documented in a study of OX40 agonist ivuxolimab in advanced cancers. Background on the study: The treatment was a fully human IgG2 OX40 agonist, ivuxolimab. Overall study findings and caveats: There was clonal expansion of CD4+ and CD8+ blood T cells by week 6 at 0.1 to 3.0 mg/kg. Individuals who were partial responders at 0.1-3.0 mg/kg had clonal expansion that ranked among the lowest. Antigen specificity remained undetermined for the expanded peripheral T cells.

Germline values: CDR1 SGHAT, CDR2 FQNNGV. V lost 1 base and J 6 bases, leaving 16 bases between the germline ends. CDR3 length: 15 residues. Details on this clone: Antigen specificity is unknown.

Here immunoSEQ multiplex PCR was the method, and the copy in TCRdb shows in-frame clones only, minus some. Among fewer than 35,000 clones listed, more than 70% were seen once. The clonotype originates from an adult with an advanced solid tumor such as melanoma, head and neck, liver or kidney cancer. The rearrangement links TRBV11-2 to TRBJ2-7; D is undetermined. The sequenced sample was CD4+ or CD8+ T cells sorted from blood, obtained in a trial of the OX40 agonist ivuxolimab. DNA for the CDR3: TGTGCCAGCAGCTTAGGTTGGAAGGGTTCAGGCGAGCAGTACTTC. The encoded protein is CASSLGWKGSGEQYF.